This TCR beta chain comes out of a study of shared clonotypes between healthy human individuals. Notes on the study in general: The naive CD4 repertoires of a handful of donors were compared, and 5% to 6.5% of clonotypes were shared. Generally, estimated richness proved larger in naive subsets than it did in memory subsets.

The CDR3 sequence is 13 residues long. Germline V gives CDR1 MNHNS, CDR2 SASEGT. V was trimmed by 6 bases and J by 4 bases, leaving 10 bases between them. Method: immunoSEQ multiplex PCR; TCRdb's copy keeps in-frame clones and lacks some. The data hold 1.5 million to 2.5 million clones, with about 94% observed a single time. On this clone itself: The antigen remains undetermined.

Terminally differentiated effector memory CD45RA+ cells were left out of the naive CD8 fraction, which was CD45RO-negative and positively selected for CCR7. Specimen: naive CD8+ T cells sorted from blood. This receptor was obtained from a man aged 18 to 29 in good health. V gene TRBV6-1 combines with J gene TRBJ2-1, with D unclear. The CDR3 region is CASRPPTYNEQFF. In nucleotides, the CDR3 is TGTGCCAGCAGGCCTCCGACGTACAATGAGCAGTTCTTC.